Listed below are T cell receptor beta chains from one sample, sequenced in a study of metastatic and nonmetastatic thyroid tumors. TCRdb re-analyzed the PCR reads using MiXCR. Of around 10,000 clones in the sample, about 33% were seen once. The source material was adjacent normal tissue. The receptor source for this set is a female donor with papillary thyroid cancer or a benign thyroid nodule (not recorded which). Some clones in this sample may be carry-over from other donors' samples. Both conserved end residues are part of each CDR3. A D gene is named only where the DNA matches it firmly. Part of the rows lack a size; the others show once, few, many or a class for expanded clones.

clone_size: few
v_call: TRBV24-1
d_call: .
j_call: TRBJ2-1
cdr3_aa: CATSDLRGGYNEQFF
cdr3_nt: TGTGCCACCAGTGACCTCCGTGGCGGATACAATGAGCAGTTCTTC

clone_size: medium-sized
v_call: TRBV20-1
d_call: .
j_call: TRBJ2-3
cdr3_aa: CSASRRQDTQYF
cdr3_nt: TGCAGTGCTAGTCGCCGGCAAGATACGCAGTATTTT

clone_size: .
v_call: TRBV27
d_call: .
j_call: TRBJ2-7
cdr3_aa: CASTGQASSYEQYF
cdr3_nt: TGTGCCAGTACAGGGCAAGCGAGCTCCTACGAGCAGTACTTC

clone_size: few
v_call: TRBV20-1
d_call: .
j_call: TRBJ1-5
cdr3_aa: CSANPGDQPQHF
cdr3_nt: TGCAGTGCTAACCCGGGTGATCAGCCCCAGCATTTT

clone_size: .
v_call: TRBV6-2/TRBV6-3
d_call: .
j_call: TRBJ1-1
cdr3_aa: CASSFGIYMNTEAFF
cdr3_nt: TGTGCCAGCAGTTTTGGGATCTACATGAACACTGAAGCTTTCTTT

clone_size: .
v_call: TRBV30
d_call: .
j_call: TRBJ2-2
cdr3_aa: CAWTRLHTGELFF
cdr3_nt: TGTGCCTGGACTCGGCTCCACACCGGGGAGCTGTTTTTT

clone_size: few
v_call: TRBV6-1
d_call: .
j_call: TRBJ1-3
cdr3_aa: CAGRVSGAGGNTIYF
cdr3_nt: TGTGCCGGCAGGGTCTCGGGGGCTGGAGGAAACACCATATATTTT

clone_size: .
v_call: TRBV6-1
d_call: TRBD1
j_call: TRBJ2-5
cdr3_aa: CASRPQGAGGTQYF
cdr3_nt: TGTGCCAGCAGACCCCAGGGCGCAGGGGGGACCCAGTACTTC

clone_size: .
v_call: TRBV5-1
d_call: .
j_call: TRBJ1-6
cdr3_aa: CASSLGQANNSPLHF
cdr3_nt: TGCGCCAGCAGCTTGGGCCAGGCAAATAATTCACCCCTCCACTTT

clone_size: medium-sized
v_call: TRBV12-3/TRBV12-4
d_call: TRBD2
j_call: TRBJ2-5
cdr3_aa: CASSLIGRAKGETQYF
cdr3_nt: TGTGCCAGCAGTTTAATTGGGAGGGCCAAGGGAGAGACCCAGTACTTC

clone_size: .
v_call: TRBV15
d_call: .
j_call: TRBJ2-2
cdr3_aa: CATSSVWCGTGLDSNTGELFF
cdr3_nt: TGTGCCACCAGCAGTGTGTGGTGCGGGACCGGACTTGACTCGAACACCGGGGAGCTGTTTTTT

clone_size: large
v_call: TRBV2
d_call: .
j_call: TRBJ2-7
cdr3_aa: CASRPRDRIYEQYF
cdr3_nt: TGTGCCAGCAGGCCCCGGGATAGGATCTACGAGCAGTACTTC

clone_size: few
v_call: TRBV7-2
d_call: .
j_call: TRBJ1-3
cdr3_aa: CASSPMSGAGNTIYF
cdr3_nt: TGTGCCAGCAGCCCCATGAGCGGGGCTGGAAACACCATATATTTT

clone_size: .
v_call: TRBV9
d_call: .
j_call: TRBJ2-1
cdr3_aa: CASSPTAGVYNEQFF
cdr3_nt: TGTGCCAGCAGCCCCACGGCAGGGGTCTACAATGAGCAGTTCTTC

clone_size: few
v_call: TRBV6-5
d_call: TRBD2
j_call: TRBJ2-1
cdr3_aa: CASSYSSGGGQFF
cdr3_nt: TGTGCCAGCAGTTACTCAAGCGGGGGGGGGCAGTTCTTC

clone_size: few
v_call: TRBV6-1
d_call: .
j_call: TRBJ2-1
cdr3_aa: CASSPTSGSSYNEQFF
cdr3_nt: TGTGCCAGCAGCCCTACCTCCGGGAGCTCCTACAATGAGCAGTTCTTC

clone_size: .
v_call: TRBV27
d_call: .
j_call: TRBJ2-7
cdr3_aa: CASSSTGRIYEQYF
cdr3_nt: TGTGCCAGCAGTTCGACAGGGAGGATCTACGAGCAGTACTTC

clone_size: .
v_call: TRBV30
d_call: .
j_call: TRBJ1-5
cdr3_aa: CAWSTGHGGNQPQHF
cdr3_nt: TGTGCCTGGAGTACAGGGCATGGCGGCAATCAGCCCCAGCATTTT

clone_size: few
v_call: TRBV5-1
d_call: .
j_call: TRBJ1-2
cdr3_aa: CASSLELGTYYGYTF
cdr3_nt: TGCGCCAGCAGCTTGGAGCTCGGGACCTACTATGGCTACACCTTC

clone_size: large
v_call: TRBV2
d_call: .
j_call: TRBJ2-5
cdr3_aa: CASSAGIQETQYF
cdr3_nt: TGTGCCAGCAGTGCAGGGATCCAAGAGACCCAGTACTTC

clone_size: few
v_call: TRBV6-1
d_call: TRBD1
j_call: TRBJ1-2
cdr3_aa: CASSEARDRALRGYTF
cdr3_nt: TGTGCCAGCAGTGAAGCACGGGACAGGGCTCTGAGGGGCTACACCTTC

clone_size: .
v_call: TRBV2
d_call: .
j_call: TRBJ2-2
cdr3_aa: CASWARNWNTRELFF
cdr3_nt: TGTGCCAGCTGGGCACGAAATTGGAACACCCGGGAGCTGTTTTTT

clone_size: large
v_call: TRBV28
d_call: .
j_call: TRBJ1-3
cdr3_aa: CASSSPEASSGNTIYF
cdr3_nt: TGTGCCAGCAGTTCTCCCGAGGCGAGCTCTGGAAACACCATATATTTT

clone_size: many
v_call: TRBV11-2
d_call: .
j_call: TRBJ2-1
cdr3_aa: CASSEGPRLGRIYNEQFF
cdr3_nt: TGTGCCAGCAGCGAAGGCCCCAGGTTGGGACGAATTTACAATGAGCAGTTCTTC

clone_size: .
v_call: TRBV20-1
d_call: .
j_call: TRBJ2-7
cdr3_aa: CIKTDIVYEQYF
cdr3_nt: TGCATTAAAACGGACATTGTCTACGAGCAGTACTTC

clone_size: .
v_call: TRBV5-4
d_call: .
j_call: TRBJ1-2
cdr3_aa: CASSLYYGYTF
cdr3_nt: TGTGCCAGCAGCTTGTACTATGGCTACACCTTC

clone_size: few
v_call: TRBV6-1
d_call: TRBD1
j_call: TRBJ1-5
cdr3_aa: CASSAQGDQPQHF
cdr3_nt: TGTGCCAGCAGTGCGCAGGGGGATCAGCCCCAGCATTTT

clone_size: medium-sized
v_call: TRBV20-1
d_call: .
j_call: TRBJ2-3
cdr3_aa: CSASVDPGTVTDTQYF
cdr3_nt: TGCAGTGCTAGTGTCGACCCCGGGACTGTCACAGATACGCAGTATTTT

clone_size: medium-sized
v_call: TRBV5-1
d_call: .
j_call: TRBJ2-2
cdr3_aa: CASSSGTTNTGELFF
cdr3_nt: TGCGCCAGCTCTTCCGGGACAACGAACACCGGGGAGCTGTTTTTT

clone_size: large
v_call: TRBV19
d_call: TRBD1
j_call: TRBJ2-7
cdr3_aa: CATRSPRDRGNEQYF
cdr3_nt: TGTGCCACCCGCTCGCCGCGGGACAGGGGAAACGAGCAGTACTTC

clone_size: .
v_call: TRBV11-2
d_call: .
j_call: TRBJ2-7
cdr3_aa: CASSHPSGYEQYF
cdr3_nt: TGTGCCAGCAGCCATCCGAGCGGCTACGAGCAGTACTTC

clone_size: once
v_call: TRBV7-6
d_call: .
j_call: TRBJ2-7
cdr3_aa: CASSSGTRFYEQYF
cdr3_nt: TGTGCCAGCAGCAGTGGGACAAGGTTCTACGAGCAGTACTTC

clone_size: large
v_call: TRBV2
d_call: TRBD2
j_call: TRBJ2-1
cdr3_aa: CASSWTSSYNEQFF
cdr3_nt: TGTGCCAGCAGTTGGACTAGCTCCTACAATGAGCAGTTCTTC

clone_size: few
v_call: TRBV6-4
d_call: TRBD2
j_call: TRBJ2-1
cdr3_aa: CASRDGLAVWPSSYNEQFF
cdr3_nt: TGTGCCAGCAGAGACGGACTAGCGGTATGGCCTAGCTCCTACAATGAGCAGTTCTTC

clone_size: .
v_call: TRBV6-2/TRBV6-3
d_call: .
j_call: TRBJ2-2
cdr3_aa: CASSINPYRAGDTWELFF
cdr3_nt: TGTGCCAGCAGTATAAACCCTTACAGGGCAGGGGACACCTGGGAGCTGTTTTTT

clone_size: .
v_call: TRBV20-1
d_call: .
j_call: TRBJ2-3
cdr3_aa: CSARDLALSQYF
cdr3_nt: TGCAGTGCTAGAGATTTGGCCTTGTCGCAGTATTTT

clone_size: .
v_call: TRBV20-1
d_call: .
j_call: TRBJ1-4
cdr3_aa: CSASPRAGVNEKLFF
cdr3_nt: TGCAGTGCTAGTCCGAGGGCAGGAGTTAATGAAAAACTGTTTTTT

clone_size: .
v_call: TRBV9
d_call: .
j_call: TRBJ1-1
cdr3_aa: CASSVGGVMTEVFF
cdr3_nt: TGTGCCAGCAGCGTAGGGGGAGTTATGACTGAAGTTTTCTTT

clone_size: .
v_call: TRBV6-1
d_call: TRBD1
j_call: TRBJ1-3
cdr3_aa: CASRTGSSGNTIYF
cdr3_nt: TGTGCCAGCAGGACAGGGTCCTCTGGAAACACCATATATTTT

clone_size: large
v_call: TRBV7-2
d_call: .
j_call: TRBJ2-7
cdr3_aa: CASSPLGYEQYF
cdr3_nt: TGTGCCAGCAGCCCCCTAGGGTACGAGCAGTACTTC